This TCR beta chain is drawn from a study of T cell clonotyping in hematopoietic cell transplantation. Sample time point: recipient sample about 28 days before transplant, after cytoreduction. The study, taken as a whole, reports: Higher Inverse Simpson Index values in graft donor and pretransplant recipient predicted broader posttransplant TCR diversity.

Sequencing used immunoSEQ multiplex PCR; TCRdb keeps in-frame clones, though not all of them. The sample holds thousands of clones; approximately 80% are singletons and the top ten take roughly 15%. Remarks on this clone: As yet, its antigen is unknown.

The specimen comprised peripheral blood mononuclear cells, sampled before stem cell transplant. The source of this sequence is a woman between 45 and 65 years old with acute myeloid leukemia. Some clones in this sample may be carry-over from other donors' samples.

In DNA, the CDR3 is TGCGCCAGCAGCTCGGTAACCGGGACTAGCGGTCCCCGATTCTACGAGCAGTACTTC. It codes for CASSSVTGTSGPRFYEQYF. The chain is built from TRBV5-1 and TRBJ2-7; 11 bases match TRBD2. The CDR3 runs to 19 residues. Germline V gives CDR1 SGHRS, CDR2 YFSETQ. V shed 3 bases, J shed 3 bases, and the junction held 17 bases outside the gene matches.